Presented here are 32 T cell receptor beta chains from one specimen sequenced in a study of blood T cells in healthy people across ages. Combining a sample-barcoded 5' primer with a J-beta primer mix, a second PCR ran for about 7 to 11 cycles. TCRdb analysed the 5' RACE reads with MiXCR anew, one entry per CDR3 protein. This sample carries approximately 1,000,000 distinct CDR3 sequences, 35% to 40% of them seen once, and the ten largest clones take around 13%. Sequenced sample: blood. The origin of the receptors is a man younger than 30 in good health.

This clonotype occurred a few times. The gene calls are TRBV29-1 and TRBJ1-2; D not certain. CDR1 SQVTM and CDR2 ANQGSEA come from the germline V gene. V was clipped by 4 bases and J by 0 bases, with 9 bases between them. The CDR3 covers 13 residues. CDR3 DNA sequence: TGCAGCGTTGTAAAGGGCGCTAACTATGGCTACACCTTC. Residues: CSVVKGANYGYTF.

The chain carries TRBV7-3 and TRBJ2-2; D possibly corresponds to TRBD1 (5 bases). V was pared by 5 bases and J by 1 base, with 14 bases between. CDR3 length: 16 amino acids. The germline V gene has CDR1 SGHTA and CDR2 FQGTGA. This chain's CDR3 is CASSLNSGQNTGELFF. The CDR3 DNA reads TGTGCCAGCAGCCTTAACTCCGGACAGAACACCGGGGAGCTGTTTTTT. The whole variable domain, filled in from reference TRBV7-3 and TRBJ2-2, reads GAGVSQTPSNKVTEKGKYVELRCDPISGHTALYWYRQSLGQGPEFLIYFQGTGAADDSGLPNDRFFAVRPEGSVSTLKIQRTERGDSAVYLCASSLNSGQNTGELFFGEGSRLTVL.

This clonotype was recorded once. This may be a read error: a much more frequent sequence differs by one nucleotide. This chain uses TRBV12-3 or TRBV12-4 with TRBJ2-3; no clear D. The V and J ends lost 6 bases and 7 bases respectively, with 11 bases between them. The CDR3 is 12 amino acids. The CDR3 loop is CASSSDQNTQYF. The CDR3 nucleotides are TGTGCCAGCAGCTCGGACCAGAATACGCAGTATTTT.

This clonotype was found a few times. V gene TRBV20-1 combines with J gene TRBJ2-7; the D gene is possibly TRBD1 (6 bases). Looked up from germline, CDR1 is DFQATT and CDR2 is SNEGSKA (reference sequence). Trimming took off 6 bases at V and 0 bases at J, with 9 bases between the two ends. The CDR3 is made up of 12 amino acids. This CDR3 reads CSAGQSSYEQYF. The CDR3 coding sequence is TGCAGTGCCGGACAGAGCTCCTACGAGCAGTACTTC.

The rearrangement uses TRBV20-1 and TRBJ1-4; possibly TRBD1 for D (6 bases). The germline gives CDR1 DFQATT, CDR2 SNEGSKA (reference sequence). This CDR3 contains 15 residues. Trimming left V 5 bases short and J 4 bases short, with 17 bases between. The CDR3 loop is CSARVSGGLNEKLFF. The CDR3 DNA follows: TGCAGTGCTCGGGTGTCGGGGGGCCTTAATGAAAAACTGTTTTTT.

The chain links TRBV5-5 to TRBJ1-2, with D possibly matching TRBD1 (5 bases). This CDR3 spans 14 amino acids. The V gene's germline CDR1 is SGHKS and CDR2 YYEKEE (reference sequence). Trimming took off 0 bases at V and 6 bases at J, with 12 bases between the two ends. CDR3 nucleotide sequence: TGTGCCAGCAGCTTGGTAGGAGGGGTAGATGGCTACACCTTC. Translated: CASSLVGGVDGYTF.

This clonotype came up a few times. V is TRBV24-1 and J is TRBJ2-3, with D perhaps matching TRBD2 (6 bases). Trimming removed 5 bases from V and 3 bases from J, with 14 bases in between. CDR1 is KGHDR and CDR2 is SFDVKD in the germline V gene. There are 15 residues in the CDR3. The CDR3 loop reads CATSGSLAGTDTQYF. Written as DNA, the CDR3 is TGTGCCACCAGTGGCTCACTAGCAGGTACAGATACGCAGTATTTT.

This chain links TRBV13 with TRBJ2-7; TRBD1 aligns across 8 bases. Germline CDR1 reads PRHDT; CDR2 reads FYEKMQ (reference sequence). Trimming at V came to 2 bases and at J to 2 bases, leaving 8 bases not matched to a gene. This CDR3 region has 16 residues. This CDR3 is CASSLLGPGGAYEQYF. The CDR3 DNA reads as TGTGCCAGCAGCTTATTGGGCCCAGGGGGCGCCTACGAGCAGTACTTC. Together with reference TRBV13 and TRBJ2-7, the CDR3 gives the full variable domain: AAGVIQSPRHLIKEKRETATLKCYPIPRHDTVYWYQQGPGQDPQFLISFYEKMQSDKGSIPDRFSAQQFSDYHSELNMSSLELGDSALYFCASSLLGPGGAYEQYFGPGTRLTVT.

This clonotype turned up a few times. The chain links TRBV4-2 to TRBJ1-1; unclear D gene. The germline V gene has CDR1 LGHNA and CDR2 YNFKEQ. This CDR3 has 15 residues. The V gene lost 5 bases and the J gene lost 0 bases, with 13 bases spanning the gap. Written as DNA, the CDR3 is TGTGCCAGCAGCGAGGGTGGTGGGTTGAACACTGAAGCTTTCTTT. Its translation is CASSEGGGLNTEAFF.

This clonotype was detected a few times. The chain uses TRBV9 and TRBJ1-2; no reliable D call. There are 13 residues in the CDR3. Deletions cut 6 bases from V and 0 bases from J, with 9 bases between. Looked up from germline, CDR1 is SGDLS and CDR2 is YYNGEE. This CDR3 reads CASNEGTNYGYTF. Written as DNA, the CDR3 is TGTGCCAGCAACGAAGGAACTAACTATGGCTACACCTTC.

This clonotype came up many times. The rearrangement uses TRBV4-3 and TRBJ2-3; 10 bases are a match to TRBD2. The ends lost 0 bases at V and 1 base at J; junction bases unmatched: 1. The CDR3 is 16 residues long. CDR1 is LGHNA and CDR2 is YSLEER in the germline V gene. CDR3 loop: CASSQDLAGGTDTQYF. The CDR3 coding sequence is TGCGCCAGCAGCCAAGACCTAGCGGGGGGCACAGATACGCAGTATTTT.

The chain has TRBV27 and TRBJ2-3; the D gene is possibly TRBD2 (6 bases). Germline V gene lookup returns CDR1 MNHEY and CDR2 SMNVEV (reference sequence). Trimming stripped 11 bases from V and 5 bases from J, with 23 bases between. The CDR3 has 15 amino acids. The CDR3 loop reads CAGGKTSRVGDTQYF. The CDR3 DNA reads TGTGCCGGCGGGAAGACCAGCAGGGTAGGAGATACGCAGTATTTT.

Here the CDR3 reads CAISLGRHSSYEQYF. CDR3 DNA sequence: TGTGCCATCAGTCTTGGTAGACATAGCTCCTACGAGCAGTACTTC. V is TRBV10-3 and J is TRBJ2-7; D remains ambiguous. The germline CDR1 and CDR2 sequences are ENHRY and SYGVKD. The CDR3 length is 15 residues. V was shortened by 5 bases and J by 0 bases, with 14 bases between the two germline ends.

This chain connects TRBV6-6 to TRBJ2-3, with TRBD1 identical over 10 bases. V shed 7 bases and J 3 bases; nucleotides not matched to a gene: 4. The germline V gene has CDR1 MNHNY and CDR2 SVGAGI (reference sequence). The CDR3 runs to 14 residues. CDR3 in amino acids: CASIRDRGTDTQYF. The DNA for the CDR3 is TGTGCCAGCATTCGGGACAGGGGAACAGATACGCAGTATTTT.

This clonotype was counted between two and nine times. This chain links TRBV28 with TRBJ2-1; the D is unclear. Germline V gene lookup returns CDR1 MDHEN and CDR2 SYDVKM. V lost 7 bases and J 6 bases, leaving 10 bases between the germline ends. This CDR3 is 12 amino acids long. The CDR3 loop reads CASNYSPNEQFF. CDR3 sequence (DNA): TGTGCCAGCAACTACTCCCCCAATGAGCAGTTCTTC. The full variable domain, with the rest looked up from reference TRBV28 and TRBJ2-1, is DVKVTQSSRYLVKRTGEKVFLECVQDMDHENMFWYRQDPGLGLRLIYFSYDVKMKEKGDIPEGYSVSREKKERFSLILESASTNQTSMYLCASNYSPNEQFFGPGTRLTVL.

This clonotype was observed many times. The genes are TRBV7-2 and TRBJ2-3, with 7 bases identical to TRBD2. Trimming removed 3 bases from V and 5 bases from J; junction bases left unmatched: 8. Germline V gene data show CDR1 as SGHTA and CDR2 as FQGNSA. The CDR3 is 15 amino acids. The CDR3 coding sequence is TGTGCCAGCAGCTTGATATCCGGGGAGGGAGATACGCAGTATTTT. Its protein is CASSLISGEGDTQYF.

This clonotype was seen more than once but under ten times. J is TRBJ1-1 and V is TRBV6-2 or TRBV6-3, with a possible D match to TRBD1 (6 bases). The germline gives CDR1 MNHEY, CDR2 SVGEGT. V was clipped by 0 bases and J by 5 bases, with 16 bases between them. The CDR3 extends over 16 amino acids. The CDR3 DNA follows: TGTGCCAGCAGTTACTCGGCAGGGGCGTATAGGACTGAAGCTTTCTTT. It encodes CASSYSAGAYRTEAFF.

The chain combines TRBV7-9 with TRBJ2-1; 7 bases are shared with TRBD1. The CDR3 is 14 residues long. Trimming cost V 11 bases and J 0 bases; bases outside gene matches: 7. Germline values: CDR1 SEHNR, CDR2 FQNEAQ (reference sequence). CDR3 protein: CAVQGPSSYNEQFF. DNA of the CDR3: TGTGCCGTACAGGGGCCGAGCTCCTACAATGAGCAGTTCTTC.

The chain combines TRBV6-5 with TRBJ1-3, with D unresolved. Trimming pared 3 bases from V and 2 bases from J, leaving 11 bases between. The CDR3 contains 15 residues. Germline-derived CDR1 and CDR2 are MNHEY and SVGAGI. The chain's CDR3 is CASSYLRRPGNTIYF. DNA of the CDR3: TGTGCCAGCAGTTATTTGAGACGACCTGGAAACACCATATATTTT.

The chain couples TRBV30 to TRBJ2-1, with D perhaps assigned TRBD1 or TRBD2 (6 bases each). The CDR3 is 14 amino acids. Trimming removed 0 bases at V and 5 bases at J, with 11 bases between. Per germline, CDR1 GTSNPN and CDR2 SVGIG (reference sequence). CDR3 protein: CAWSVGGPHNEQFF. The DNA for the CDR3 is TGTGCCTGGAGTGTAGGGGGGCCTCACAATGAGCAGTTCTTC.

This clonotype turned up a few times. The chain uses TRBV5-1 and TRBJ2-4; 8 bases align to TRBD1. Losses at the gene ends were 3 bases for V and 0 bases for J; bases not matched to a gene: 11. CDR3 length: 18 residues. The germline CDR1 and CDR2 sequences are SGHRS and YFSETQ. The CDR3 region has the DNA TGCGCCAGCAGCTCCCCCGGACAGGGACCTCTAGCCAAAAACATTCAGTACTTC. It translates to CASSSPGQGPLAKNIQYF.

This chain joins TRBV6-6 and TRBJ2-1; D remains unclear. The germline V gene has CDR1 MNHNY and CDR2 SVGAGI (reference sequence). There are 11 residues in the CDR3. V gave up 2 bases and J gave up 8 bases, with 4 bases separating them. CDR3 region: CASSYRHEQFF. CDR3 sequence (DNA): TGTGCCAGCAGTTACCGCCATGAGCAGTTCTTC.

This clonotype was seen ten or more times. The rearrangement uses TRBV20-1 and TRBJ2-7; 11 bases line up with TRBD2. This CDR3 region has 16 residues. The V gene's germline CDR1 is DFQATT and CDR2 SNEGSKA (reference sequence). Trimming removed 1 base from V and 3 bases from J; junction bases left unmatched: 8. CDR3 bases: TGCAGTGCTAGAGTCCTCGGGCTAGCGGGGGGCTACGAGCAGTACTTC. It codes for CSARVLGLAGGYEQYF.

This rearrangement joins TRBV7-9 to TRBJ1-1; D ambiguous. The germline V and J ends were trimmed by 5 bases and 5 bases, with 15 bases remaining between them. CDR3 length: 14 amino acids. Germline CDR1 and CDR2: SEHNR and FQNEAQ (reference sequence). The CDR3 is CASSPREGRTEAFF. The CDR3 DNA sequence: TGTGCCAGCAGCCCAAGGGAGGGTAGGACTGAAGCTTTCTTT.

This clonotype was seen only a few times. The chain links TRBV10-3 to TRBJ2-1; TRBD2 aligns across 10 bases. J gave up 10 bases and V 4 bases, and 10 bases lay outside the gene matches. Germline loops: CDR1 ENHRY, CDR2 SYGVKD. The CDR3 sequence is 15 residues long. The CDR3 loop is CAISGVAGGQWEQFF. The CDR3 nucleotides read TGTGCCATCAGTGGGGTAGCGGGGGGCCAATGGGAGCAGTTCTTC.

CDR3 region: CSVAPRLASDNEQYF. CDR3 sequence (DNA): TGCAGCGTTGCCCCCAGGCTAGCGTCGGACAATGAGCAGTACTTC. J is TRBJ2-5 and V is TRBV29-1; a possible D gene is TRBD2 (6 bases). Germline CDR1 SQVTM, CDR2 ANQGSEA. The V and J ends lost 4 bases and 11 bases respectively, with 26 bases between them. The CDR3 has 15 residues.

In its sample, this clonotype was seen a few times. The chain employs TRBV20-1 and TRBJ1-2; a possible D gene is TRBD1 (5 bases). Germline V gene lookup returns CDR1 DFQATT and CDR2 SNEGSKA (reference sequence). Trimming stripped 5 bases from V and 8 bases from J, with 15 bases between. The CDR3 covers 12 residues. DNA of the CDR3: TGCAGTGCTTACACGGGGCCGGCGGGCTACACCTTC. It specifies CSAYTGPAGYTF.

V and J are TRBV5-1 and TRBJ2-5; no clear D gene. The CDR3 is 16 residues long. V dropped 1 base and J dropped 0 bases, with 13 bases sitting between them. Germline V gives CDR1 SGHRS, CDR2 YFSETQ. In DNA form, the CDR3 reads TGCGCCAGCAGCTTGACCCGACCTGGTTACCAAGAGACCCAGTACTTC. Translation gives CASSLTRPGYQETQYF.

This clonotype was detected a few times. V is TRBV2 and J is TRBJ2-1; TRBD1 matches 8 bases. After removal of 2 bases from V and 7 bases from J, the junction contained 4 bases not matched to a gene. The CDR3 sequence is 14 residues long. Germline lookup yields CDR1 SNHLY and CDR2 FYNNEI. Here the CDR3 DNA reads TGTGCCAGCAGTGAACAGGGGGCGGAAAATGAGCAGTTCTTC. Its protein product is CASSEQGAENEQFF.

This clonotype has just a few counts. The chain joins TRBV5-1 to TRBJ2-3; no clear D. Germline-derived CDR1 and CDR2 are SGHRS and YFSETQ. Deletions cut 5 bases from V and 6 bases from J, with 13 bases between. The CDR3 contains 13 residues. The CDR3 sequence: CASRFAESDTQYF. As DNA, the CDR3 is TGCGCCAGCAGATTCGCCGAGTCGGATACGCAGTATTTT.

The genes are TRBV29-1 and TRBJ1-1, with D maybe TRBD1 (5 bases). This CDR3 region has 11 residues. Germline V gene lookup returns CDR1 SQVTM and CDR2 ANQGSEA. The V gene lost 3 bases and the J gene lost 7 bases, with 9 bases spanning the gap. DNA for the CDR3: TGCAGCGTTGAGAGGGGAAGTGAAGCTTTCTTT. Its protein product is CSVERGSEAFF.

This clonotype showed up just a few times. The chain has TRBV6-5 and TRBJ2-1, with D maybe TRBD1 (6 bases). V was cut by 6 bases and J by 9 bases, with 15 bases left in between. The CDR3 has 13 residues. Germline V gives CDR1 MNHEY, CDR2 SVGAGI. Written as DNA, the CDR3 is TGTGCCAGCAGACCAGGGGCTAGGGGTGAGCAGTTCTTC. It specifies CASRPGARGEQFF.